The next 22 T cell receptor beta chains were all read from a single sample in a study of CD8+ T cells in alopecia areata. Extraction of RNA preceded its reverse transcription into cDNA, which served as the sequencing template. The assay was immunoSEQ multiplex PCR, and TCRdb's table has in-frame clones only and misses some. The sample yields about 200,000 clones, roughly two fifths seen once. Treatment defined: oral pan-JAK inhibitor, 5-10 mg twice daily. The sequences come from CD4+ T cells sorted from blood, collected between weeks 30 and 35, from a patient treated with tofacitinib. The source is a human donor with alopecia areata.

The chain combines TRBV5-6 with TRBJ1-2; tentatively, D is TRBD1 (6 bases). The CDR3 sequence is 14 residues long. Per the germline V gene, CDR1 is SGHDT and CDR2 is YYEEEE. V was cut by 0 bases and J by 3 bases, with 9 bases left in between. The CDR3 nucleotides read TGTGCCAGCAGCTTGGGGCCAGGGGACTATGGCTACACCTTC. Amino acid sequence: CASSLGPGDYGYTF.

This clone was observed a few times. This sequence joins TRBV15 and TRBJ1-2; perhaps TRBD1 as D (5 bases). This CDR3 comprises 15 residues. The V end lost 5 bases, the J end lost 4 bases, and 17 bases lay between the germline ends. The germline V gene encodes CDR1 LNHNV and CDR2 YYDKDF (reference sequence). CDR3 sequence: CATSSGTVSSYGYTF. As DNA, the CDR3 is TGTGCCACCAGCTCTGGGACGGTCAGCAGCTATGGCTACACCTTC.

The rearrangement uses TRBV5-6 and TRBJ1-4; D gene ambiguous. V lost 0 bases to trimming and J lost 3 bases, with 9 bases between them. The CDR3 has 15 amino acids. The germline V gene has CDR1 SGHDT and CDR2 YYEEEE. CDR3 nucleotide sequence: TGTGCCAGCAGCTTGGCACAAGGGTCTAATGAAAAACTGTTTTTT. It specifies CASSLAQGSNEKLFF.

A few counts support this clone. The J gene is TRBJ1-3, the V gene TRBV4-2, with TRBD1 as a possible D gene (6 bases). The CDR3 spans 14 residues. The germline gives CDR1 LGHNA, CDR2 YNFKEQ. V was pared by 8 bases and J by 0 bases, with 11 bases between. The CDR3 DNA reads as TGTGCCAGCGGAAAGACAGGCTCTGGAAACACCATATATTTT. It yields the protein CASGKTGSGNTIYF.

The chain carries TRBV10-2 and TRBJ2-6; tentatively, D is TRBD1 (5 bases). There are 14 residues in the CDR3. Germline CDR1 WSHSY, CDR2 SAAADI. Trimming shortened V by 6 bases and J by 1 base, and 7 bases separated the two germline ends. CDR3 sequence reads: CASRPGSGANVLTF. The CDR3 DNA reads as TGCGCCAGCAGACCAGGGTCTGGGGCCAACGTCCTGACTTTC.

The chain links TRBV7-9 to TRBJ1-5, with D maybe TRBD1 (5 bases). Germline lookup yields CDR1 SEHNR and CDR2 FQNEAQ (reference sequence). Trimming stripped 5 bases from V and 4 bases from J, with 12 bases between. The CDR3 is 14 residues long. The CDR3 bases are TGTGCCAGCAGCCAAGGGACGGATAATCAGCCCCAGCATTTT. The encoded protein is CASSQGTDNQPQHF.

This clone was observed a handful of times. The V call is TRBV4-1, the J call TRBJ1-5, with D perhaps matching TRBD1 (5 bases). CDR1 and CDR2 from the germline V gene are MGHRA and YSYEKL. The CDR3 has 15 residues. V was trimmed by 1 base and J by 6 bases, leaving 13 bases between them. The CDR3 spells CASSQVQAGSQPQHF. The CDR3 coding sequence is TGCGCCAGCAGCCAAGTTCAGGCAGGGAGTCAGCCCCAGCATTTT.

V usage is TRBV10-3 and J usage is TRBJ2-5; 8 positions match TRBD2. J was trimmed by 3 bases and V by 10 bases; bases with no gene match: 19. Germline V CDR1 and CDR2: ENHRY, SYGVKD. The CDR3 is 17 amino acids. The CDR3 is CATRGGLGAGVEETQYF. Here the CDR3 DNA reads TGTGCCACCCGGGGGGGACTGGGAGCGGGAGTGGAAGAGACCCAGTACTTC.

This chain uses TRBV5-1 with TRBJ2-5; TRBD1 agrees at 8 bases. This CDR3 is built from 16 residues. The junction had 15 bases not matched to a gene; V was cut back by 6 bases and J by 5 bases. Germline V lookup: CDR1 SGHRS, CDR2 YFSETQ. This CDR3 is CASTRTAGGGEETQYF. In nucleotides, the CDR3 is TGCGCCAGCACGAGAACCGCAGGGGGCGGGGAGGAGACCCAGTACTTC.

This clone was seen a few times. The chain carries TRBV14 and TRBJ2-2, with D uncertain. V lost 4 bases, J lost 4 bases, and 10 bases lay in between. CDR3 length: 14 amino acids. Germline V gives CDR1 SGHDN, CDR2 FVKESK. CDR3 sequence: CASSRIHSTGELFF. CDR3 coding DNA: TGTGCCAGCAGCCGGATACACAGCACCGGGGAGCTGTTTTTT.

This clone showed up just a few times. V usage is TRBV27 and J usage is TRBJ1-1; 8 bases fit TRBD1. The CDR3 runs 15 residues. In germline, CDR1 is MNHEY, CDR2 SMNVEV (reference sequence). Germline trimming cut 3 bases from V and 8 bases from J; bases unmatched to any gene: 11. The CDR3 region has the DNA TGTGCCAGCAGTTTCATGGCAGGGGGCAAGGTAGAAGCTTTCTTT. Protein: CASSFMAGGKVEAFF.

As for this clone: A much larger clonotype is one base distant, so this may be a read error. This chain uses TRBV7-3 with TRBJ2-7; D unresolved. Trimming stripped 5 bases from V and 0 bases from J, with 5 bases between. The germline V gene has CDR1 SGHTA and CDR2 FQGTGA. This CDR3 comprises 12 residues. Here the CDR3 reads CASSLSSYEQYF. CDR3 DNA: TGTGCCAGCAGCCTGAGCTCCTACGAGCAGTACTTC. The full variable domain, with the rest looked up from reference TRBV7-3 and TRBJ2-7, is GAGVSQTPSNKVTEKGKYVELRCDPISGHTALYWYRQSLGQGPEFLIYFQGTGAADDSGLPNDRFFAVRPEGSVSTLKIQRTERGDSAVYLCASSLSSYEQYFGPGTRLTVT.

J is TRBJ2-3 and V is TRBV5-1; the D gene is possibly TRBD1 (5 bases). The CDR3 runs 16 residues. V lost 0 bases, J lost 4 bases, and 15 bases lay in between. Germline CDR1 and CDR2: SGHRS and YFSETQ. As DNA, the CDR3 is TGCGCCAGCAGCTTGGTCCCAGGGAAAGGGGCAGATACGCAGTATTTT. Protein product: CASSLVPGKGADTQYF.

The V call is TRBV18, the J call TRBJ2-3, with TRBD2 identical over 13 bases. There are 16 residues in the CDR3. Germline CDR1 reads KGHSH; CDR2 reads LQKENI. V was pared by 2 bases and J by 4 bases, with 3 bases of the junction left unmatched. The CDR3 protein is CASSPRLAGGPDTQYF. The CDR3 region has the DNA TGTGCCAGCTCACCAAGACTAGCGGGAGGTCCAGATACGCAGTATTTT.

This sequence joins TRBV9 and TRBJ2-3; TRBD2 agrees at 8 bases. The length of the CDR3 is 17 residues. Per germline, CDR1 SGDLS and CDR2 YYNGEE. J was trimmed by 2 bases and V by 4 bases; bases with no gene match: 12. CDR3 nucleotide sequence: TGTGCCAGCAGCCTCCGGGGAGCGGGGGAAACCACAGATACGCAGTATTTT. Translation: CASSLRGAGETTDTQYF.

This clone was seen once. V is TRBV25-1 and J is TRBJ1-2; the D gene is possibly TRBD1 (6 bases). The CDR3 consists of 15 residues. CDR1 and CDR2 (germline): MGHDK, SYGVNS. The V end was cut by 2 bases, the J end by 2 bases, with 12 bases between. The CDR3 here is CASSEPEGENYGYTF. For the CDR3, the DNA is TGTGCCAGCAGTGAACCGGAGGGGGAGAACTATGGCTACACCTTC.

With respect to this clone: In the same sample, other DNA sequences code for this CDR3. V and J are TRBV2 and TRBJ1-2; D not resolved. The CDR3 extends over 12 amino acids. In germline, CDR1 is SNHLY, CDR2 FYNNEI. V was pared by 3 bases and J by 2 bases, with 4 bases between. CDR3 coding DNA: TGTGCCAGCAGTGAGCGAAACTATGGCTACACCTTC. It is translated as CASSERNYGYTF.

This clone was picked up a small number of times. CDR3 in amino acids: CASSQQGRDEQFF. The CDR3 DNA is TGCGCCAGCAGCCAACAGGGACGGGATGAGCAGTTCTTC. The rearrangement joins TRBV5-1 to TRBJ2-1, with D possibly matching TRBD1 (6 bases). From germline, CDR1 is SGHRS and CDR2 YFSETQ. The CDR3 runs 13 residues. Trimming removed 4 bases at V and 8 bases at J, with 13 bases between.

This clone was seen more than once but under ten times. In the same sample, other DNA sequences code for this CDR3. The rearrangement joins TRBV27 to TRBJ2-5; no definite D call. The length of the CDR3 is 14 residues. Trimming pared 3 bases from V and 1 base from J, leaving 9 bases between. The V gene's germline CDR1 is MNHEY and CDR2 SMNVEV (reference sequence). The CDR3 bases are TGTGCCAGCAGTTTGGGTAGCACCCAAGAGACCCAGTACTTC. This gives the protein CASSLGSTQETQYF.

The sample holds many counts of this clone. The chain combines TRBV29-1 with TRBJ2-1, with 8 bases fitting TRBD2. Germline assignment: CDR1 SQVTM and CDR2 ANQGSEA. The junction had 6 bases not matched to a gene; V was cut back by 5 bases and J by 0 bases. The CDR3 spans 15 residues. CDR3 sequence: CSVNSGISSYNEQFF. CDR3 in DNA: TGCAGCGTTAATAGCGGGATCAGCTCCTACAATGAGCAGTTCTTC.

This clone has only one observation. As DNA, the CDR3 is TGCGCCAGCAGCTTGGTGGGATACCAAGAGACCCAGTACTTC. This translates into CASSLVGYQETQYF. The J gene is TRBJ2-5, the V gene TRBV5-1; D is uncertain. In germline, CDR1 is SGHRS, CDR2 YFSETQ. The ends were cut back, 0 bases at V and 0 bases at J, with 6 bases in the middle. The CDR3 contains 14 residues.

The chain employs TRBV27 and TRBJ1-1; the D is unclear. Trimming left V 6 bases short and J 4 bases short, with 18 bases between. Germline V CDR1 and CDR2: MNHEY, SMNVEV (reference sequence). CDR3 size: 15 residues. This chain's CDR3 is CASSSLPPSSTEAFF. Written as DNA, the CDR3 is TGTGCCAGCAGCTCACTCCCACCATCATCCACTGAAGCTTTCTTT.